A single sample is the source of the 4 T cell receptor beta chains below, sequenced in a study of T cell responses to AZD1222 COVID-19 vaccine. Profiling relied on immunoSEQ multiplex PCR, and the TCRdb table lists in-frame clones only, not all of them. Of 120,000 to 150,000 clones in the sample, approximately 89% were seen once. Source: peripheral blood, taken 28 days after the second AZD1222 dose. The receptor set was obtained from an adult who received the AZD1222 COVID-19 vaccine.

This clone was found once. The V and J genes are TRBV2 and TRBJ1-6; TRBD1 agrees at 7 bases. V gave up 4 bases and J gave up 0 bases; unmatched junction bases: 6. CDR1 is SNHLY, CDR2 FYNNEI, per germline. The CDR3 extends over 17 amino acids. The CDR3 coding sequence is TGTGCCAGCAGTGGCGCGGGACAGAGCTCCTATAATTCACCCCTCCACTTT. Translating gives CASSGAGQSSYNSPLHF.

The J gene is TRBJ1-5, the V gene TRBV12-3 or TRBV12-4; D gene uncertain. V was clipped by 6 bases and J by 0 bases, with 6 bases between them. The CDR3 covers 13 residues. The CDR3 bases are TGTGCCAGCAGCCCGTATAGCAATCAGCCCCAGCATTTT. Translating it yields CASSPYSNQPQHF.

This clone was observed once. CDR3 nucleotides: TGCAGCACCACCGGGACTTCTCAGGGAGAGACCCAGTACTTC. As protein: CSTTGTSQGETQYF. The chain joins TRBV29-1 to TRBJ2-5; TRBD2 might be the D (6 bases). V lost 8 bases to trimming and J lost 4 bases, with 20 bases between them. The CDR3 spans 14 residues. The germline CDR1 and CDR2 sequences are SQVTM and ANQGSEA.

The V call is TRBV19, the J call TRBJ2-7; D gene uncertain. Trimming shortened V by 2 bases and J by 1 base, and 6 bases separated the two germline ends. The CDR3 is made up of 13 amino acids. Germline V CDR1 and CDR2: LNHDA, SQIVND (reference sequence). The CDR3 coding sequence is TGTGCCAGTAGTATAACTCCTTCCTACGAGCAGTACTTC. As protein: CASSITPSYEQYF.